This T cell receptor beta chain derives from a study of early T cells in non-severe SARS-CoV-2 infection. Study-level findings and limits: In VDJdb matching, anti-spike CD8 responses were favored while private and CD4 specificities went missing.

Unique molecular identifiers were added to individual cDNA molecules. TCRdb ran MiXCR on the 5' RACE reads and lists one entry per CDR3 protein. The sample has about 50,000 distinct CDR3 sequences, 6.2% seen once. Trimming left V 0 bases short and J 7 bases short, with 11 bases between. Looked up from germline, CDR1 is SGHRS and CDR2 is YFSETQ. There are 14 residues in the CDR3. This clonotype turned up a few times. Its antigen remains unknown. Sample: whole blood, taken at baseline. The TCR comes from an adult who was a healthcare worker with PCR-confirmed SARS-CoV-2 infection or an uninfected control (not recorded which). The J gene is TRBJ2-1, the V gene TRBV5-1; possible D gene TRBD1, 5 bases. CDR3: CASSLETGLNEQFF. As DNA, the CDR3 is TGCGCCAGCAGCTTGGAAACAGGTTTGAATGAGCAGTTCTTC.